These T cell receptor beta chains were read from a single sample in a study of T cells in localized non-small cell lung cancer. Sequencing was performed with immunoSEQ multiplex PCR; in TCRdb, only in-frame clones are kept and a portion is missing. The sample lists tens of thousands of clones; about 85% were seen once. Sequencing used PBMCs, obtained before any cancer treatment. These TCRs come from a woman between 40 and 69 years old with stage II squamous cell lung carcinoma. CDR3s include the opening cysteine and the closing phenylalanine or tryptophan. D genes are given only for firm matches. Rows may omit the clone size; those that give it use once, few, many or a size class.

. TRBJ2-7 TRBV21-1 . CASSKGVRAPAMSGLNEQYF TGTGCCAGCAGCAAAGGTGTGCGGGCCCCGGCGATGTCGGGACTGAACGAGCAGTACTTC
. TRBJ2-2 TRBV5-1 once CASRTSASTGELFF TGCGCCAGCAGAACGTCAGCGAGCACCGGGGAGCTGTTTTTT
TRBD2 TRBJ2-1 TRBV7-3 few CASSLTGGGNNEQFF TGTGCCAGCAGCTTAACGGGCGGGGGTAACAATGAGCAGTTCTTC
TRBD2 TRBJ2-1 TRBV19 few CASSGLAGGRNEQFF TGTGCCAGTAGTGGGCTAGCGGGGGGGCGAAATGAGCAGTTCTTC
TRBD2 TRBJ2-5 TRBV11-3 few CASSPGLVGAPETQYF TGTGCCAGCAGCCCGGGACTAGTGGGGGCCCCGGAGACCCAGTACTTC
TRBD1 TRBJ1-1 TRBV6-5 . CASRYDGGQGYEAFF TGTGCCAGCAGGTACGATGGAGGACAGGGCTATGAAGCTTTCTTT
. TRBJ1-3 TRBV18 . CASATGERIGGNTIYF TGTGCCAGCGCCACGGGGGAGAGGATAGGTGGAAACACCATATATTTT
. TRBJ1-6 TRBV28 . CASSLSNSPLHF TGTGCCAGCAGCCTATCAAATTCACCCCTCCACTTT
. TRBJ2-3 TRBV28 . CASTLEGTFPYF TGTGCCAGCACCCTTGAGGGGACTTTTCCGTATTTT
TRBD1 TRBJ1-2 TRBV6-5 . CASSYSQGARAGYTF TGTGCCAGCAGTTACTCTCAGGGGGCGCGGGCTGGCTACACCTTC
TRBD1 TRBJ1-1 TRBV11-2 . CASSQGQVSTEAFF TGTGCCAGCAGCCAGGGACAGGTGAGCACTGAAGCTTTCTTT
. TRBJ1-4 TRBV5-4 . CASSGNGRLDNEKLFF TGTGCCAGCAGCGGAAACGGACGGCTGGATAATGAAAAACTGTTTTTT
TRBD2 TRBJ2-3 TRBV11-2 . CASSSLRTSGISTDTQYF TGTGCCAGCAGCTCACTTCGGACTAGCGGGATTAGCACAGATACGCAGTATTTT
. TRBJ2-7 TRBV7-3 . CASSLGGGGYEQYF TGTGCCAGCAGCTTAGGCGGAGGGGGCTACGAGCAGTACTTC
. TRBJ2-1 TRBV9 . CASSVGPSSYNEQFF TGTGCCAGCAGCGTAGGGCCAAGCTCCTACAATGAGCAGTTCTTC
TRBD1 TRBJ2-6 TRBV18 . CASSPNSGQGSSGANVLTF TGTGCCAGCTCACCGAACTCGGGACAGGGAAGCTCTGGGGCCAACGTCCTGACTTTC
. TRBJ1-2 TRBV6-5 . CASSYRDQGYGYTF TGTGCCAGCAGTTACCGGGACCAAGGCTATGGCTACACCTTC
. TRBJ1-4 TRBV7-8 . CASSLQGTYEKLFF TGTGCCAGCAGCTTACAGGGGACCTATGAAAAACTGTTTTTT
TRBD1 TRBJ2-7 TRBV11-2 . CASSRQGGSYEQYF TGTGCCAGCAGCCGACAGGGGGGAAGCTACGAGCAGTACTTC
TRBD1 TRBJ1-2 TRBV6-5 . CASSYEGTGGYTF TGTGCCAGCAGTTACGAGGGGACAGGAGGCTACACCTTC
. TRBJ2-6 TRBV7-8 . CASSLAPGQGSSGANVLTF TGTGCCAGCAGCTTAGCGCCGGGGCAGGGAAGTTCTGGGGCCAACGTCCTGACTTTC
. TRBJ1-3 TRBV11-2 many CASSRTVSGNTIYF TGTGCCAGCAGCCGGACCGTCTCTGGAAACACCATATATTTT
. TRBJ2-3 TRBV5-1 . CASSLGADTQYF TGCGCCAGCAGTCTTGGAGCAGATACGCAGTATTTT
TRBD1 TRBJ2-2 TRBV28 . CASSRDRVNTGELFF TGTGCCAGCAGCAGGGACAGGGTGAACACCGGGGAGCTGTTTTTT
. TRBJ2-1 TRBV29-1 . CSVKGSYEQFF TGCAGCGTGAAGGGGAGTTATGAGCAGTTCTTC
. TRBJ2-1 TRBV2 . CASTPEGEQFF TGTGCCAGCACCCCAGAGGGTGAGCAGTTCTTC
TRBD1 TRBJ1-5 TRBV2 . CASSPTGGNQPQHF TGTGCCAGCAGCCCGACAGGGGGCAATCAGCCCCAGCATTTT
TRBD2 TRBJ2-1 TRBV7-2 . CASSSGGSYNEQFF TGTGCCAGCAGTTCGGGGGGTTCCTACAATGAGCAGTTCTTC
TRBD2 TRBJ2-1 TRBV19 few CASRRTSTNNEQFF TGTGCCAGTAGGCGGACTAGCACGAACAATGAGCAGTTCTTC
. TRBJ2-5 TRBV6-5 . CASSYDGETQYF TGTGCCAGCAGTTATGATGGGGAGACCCAGTACTTC
. TRBJ2-1 TRBV14 . CASSQWDGSFSYNEQFF TGTGCCAGCAGCCAATGGGACGGGTCGTTCTCCTACAATGAGCAGTTCTTC
TRBD1 TRBJ1-6 TRBV18 few CASSPGQGYSPLHF TGTGCCAGCTCTCCAGGACAGGGTTACTCACCCCTCCACTTT
. TRBJ2-6 TRBV6-5 . CASSFSATPGANVLTF TGTGCCAGCAGTTTCAGCGCAACCCCTGGGGCCAACGTCCTGACTTTC
. TRBJ1-6 TRBV13 . CASSLLGANNSPLHF TGTGCCAGCAGCTTATTGGGCGCCAATAATTCACCCCTCCACTTT
. TRBJ1-1 TRBV7-2 . CASSLVHTTEAFF TGTGCCAGCAGCTTAGTACATACCACTGAAGCTTTCTTT
TRBD1 TRBJ1-5 TRBV6-5 . CASRGTAFLNQPQHF TGTGCCAGCAGAGGGACAGCATTTCTCAATCAGCCCCAGCATTTT
. TRBJ2-5 TRBV27 . CASTRGETQYF TGTGCCAGCACCCGGGGAGAGACCCAGTACTTC
. TRBJ1-2 TRBV19 . CASSSVGEGDYGYTF TGTGCCAGTAGCTCCGTCGGGGAAGGCGACTATGGCTACACCTTC
. TRBJ2-2 TRBV6-5 . CASSYSKGLGTGELFF TGTGCCAGCAGTTACTCGAAGGGGCTGGGCACCGGGGAGCTGTTTTTT
TRBD2 TRBJ2-2 TRBV29-1 . CSVGGGRAPPGELFF TGCAGCGTGGGGGGGGGACGGGCTCCCCCCGGGGAGCTGTTTTTT
. TRBJ1-5 TRBV28 once CASSLGSRQPQHF TGTGCCAGCAGTTTAGGCTCGAGGCAGCCCCAGCATTTT
. TRBJ1-4 TRBV9 . CASSRQATNEKLFF TGTGCCAGCAGCAGACAGGCAACTAATGAAAAACTGTTTTTT